This T cell receptor (beta chain) was documented in a study of cytomegalovirus exposure and HLA in healthy donors. This clone turned up a few times. Use of 60 Vbeta and 13 Jbeta primers characterized the PCR. Only in-frame clones appear in the TCRdb table, and some are missing; sequencing was by immunoSEQ multiplex PCR. The sample contains approximately 160,000 clones, about 85% of which appear only once. The clonotype comes from a woman aged 45-65 years in good health and CMV-seropositive. Sequencing input: PBMCs.

CDR3 DNA sequence: TGTGCCAGCAGCATCCGACAGGGGGGAGGAGAGACCCAGTACTTC. Translated, it gives CASSIRQGGGETQYF. The chain joins TRBV7-2 to TRBJ2-5, with 9 positions matching TRBD1. The ends lost 5 bases at V and 4 bases at J; junction bases unmatched: 8. The CDR3 has 15 amino acids. CDR1 and CDR2 (germline): SGHTA, FQGNSA.